This T cell receptor (beta chain) is from a study of blood T cell repertoires in COVID-19 (dated by TCRdb to the early 2020s). At the level of the whole study: The collaborator samples originated in the United States, Italy and Spain and spanned the acute and convalescent phases of COVID-19. The material from the prospective study consisted of cDNA or gDNA derived from T cells, B-cell-depleted T cells, or PBMCs. The dataset comprised deeply sampled blood TCRbeta repertoires from subjects exposed to, actively infected with, or recovered from COVID-19. The repertoires were released in a freely available public database intended as a resource for research on the immune response to SARS-CoV-2. Samples came from the ongoing ImmuneRACE study (first 160 participants) plus 1,254 subjects from 6 global collaborators. Sample metadata almost always included a de-identified subject ID, COVID-19 status, age in years and sex. Where available, HLA class I and class II types were taken from metadata supplied by the sample provider and were not determined by assay-based typing.

Enrolling through a virtual design, the prospective study's participants ranged in age from roughly 18 to 90 years and lived across more than 20 United States geographic areas. In the prospective study, participants were assigned to cohorts based on the clinical history participants reported in a screening survey and a study questionnaire. In the prospective study, whole blood, serum and a nasopharyngeal or oropharyngeal swab were collected from each participant by mobile phlebotomists. Participants in the prospective study had the option to provide additional blood draws and questionnaires over an approximately 2-month period. Blood samples from the prospective study were shipped frozen or at room temperature prior to DNA extraction. V is cut by 1 base and J by 6 bases, and the space between the germline ends is 10 bases. The CDR3 holds 13 amino acids from the cysteine to the phenylalanine. Only the CDR3 region is kept as DNA, spanning 39 bases read in frame from base 1. The CDR1 and CDR2 encoded by the germline V gene (reference sequence) are SGHKS and YYEKEE.

What the research found in general, with its limitations: Clinical and demographic metadata were provided uncurated, with the amount varying by source and participant.

On this clone: What this receptor recognizes is not known. Base qualities are not at hand, and no much larger clone is one base apart.

TCRbeta CDR3 regions were amplified from genomic DNA using the immunoSEQ Assay, a bias-controlled multiplex PCR. The source study handled its data this way. The number of nucleated cells in each sample was estimated from the amplification of reference gene primers within the assay. To quantify the absolute abundance of each unique TCRbeta CDR3 rearrangement, sequence reads were collapsed and filtered. For each sample, productive Simpson clonality was calculated as the square root of Simpson's diversity index across productive rearrangements. TCRdb carries this immuneACCESS record with in-frame sequences only. Its versions omit some clonotypes, under half of them owing to an unresolved V gene in the studies checked, with the rest unexplained. The V and J calls and clone size come from that table; D and trimming were worked out from the DNA. For this sample there are 250,000 to 350,000 clones; around 91% appear just once. In total, the top ten clones hold 3.5% to 4.5% of the sample.

This receptor was identified in a young woman with acute COVID-19. What was sequenced was PBMCs or T cells enriched from blood (not recorded which). The rearrangement joined TRBV5-5 to TRBJ1-1, and perhaps TRBD1 as D gene, on 6 matching bases. The nucleotide sequence reads as follows: TGTGCCAGCAGCTTGTATACAGGGCCTGAAGCTTTCTTT. Its protein is CASSLYTGPEAFF.